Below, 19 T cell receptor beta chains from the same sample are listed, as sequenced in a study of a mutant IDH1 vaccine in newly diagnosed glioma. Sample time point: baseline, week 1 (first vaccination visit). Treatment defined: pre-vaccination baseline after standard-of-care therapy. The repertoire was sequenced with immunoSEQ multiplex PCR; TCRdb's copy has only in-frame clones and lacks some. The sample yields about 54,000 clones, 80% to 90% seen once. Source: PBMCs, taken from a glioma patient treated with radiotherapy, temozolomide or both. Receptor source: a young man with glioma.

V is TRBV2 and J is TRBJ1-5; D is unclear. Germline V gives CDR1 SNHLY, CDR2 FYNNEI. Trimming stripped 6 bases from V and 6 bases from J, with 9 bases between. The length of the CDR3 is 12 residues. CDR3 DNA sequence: TGTGCCAGCAGCGAGACCTCTCAGCCCCAGCATTTT. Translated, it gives CASSETSQPQHF.

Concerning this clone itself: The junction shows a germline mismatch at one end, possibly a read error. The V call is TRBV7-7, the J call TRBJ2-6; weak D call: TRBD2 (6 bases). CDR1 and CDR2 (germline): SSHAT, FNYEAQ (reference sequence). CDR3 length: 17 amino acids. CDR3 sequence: CASSSYPGGSGANVLTF. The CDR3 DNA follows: TGTGCTAGCAGCTCCTATCCCGGGGGTTCTGGGGCCAACGTCCTGACTTTC.

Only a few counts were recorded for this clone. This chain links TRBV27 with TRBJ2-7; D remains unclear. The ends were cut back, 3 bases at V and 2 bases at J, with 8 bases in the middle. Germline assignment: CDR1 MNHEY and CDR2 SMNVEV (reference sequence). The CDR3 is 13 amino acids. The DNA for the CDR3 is TGTGCCAGCAGTTTGGGTGAAACCTACGAGCAGTACTTC. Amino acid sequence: CASSLGETYEQYF.

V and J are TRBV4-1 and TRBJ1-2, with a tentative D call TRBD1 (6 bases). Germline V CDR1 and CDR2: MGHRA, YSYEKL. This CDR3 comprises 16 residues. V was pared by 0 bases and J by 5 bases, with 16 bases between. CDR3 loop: CASSQDPTGRGYGYTF. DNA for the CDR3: TGCGCCAGCAGCCAAGACCCTACAGGGCGAGGGTATGGCTACACCTTC.

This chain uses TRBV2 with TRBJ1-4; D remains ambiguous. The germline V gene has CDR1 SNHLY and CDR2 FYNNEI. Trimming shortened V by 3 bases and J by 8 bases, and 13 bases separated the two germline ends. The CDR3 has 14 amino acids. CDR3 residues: CASSELQKDEKLFF. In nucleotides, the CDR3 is TGTGCCAGCAGTGAGTTGCAGAAGGACGAAAAACTGTTTTTT.

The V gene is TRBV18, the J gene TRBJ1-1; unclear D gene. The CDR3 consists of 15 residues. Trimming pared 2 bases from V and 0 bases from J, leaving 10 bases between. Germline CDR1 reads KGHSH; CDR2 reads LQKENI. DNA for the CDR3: TGTGCCAGCTCACCATTCTCGAAGATGAACACTGAAGCTTTCTTT. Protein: CASSPFSKMNTEAFF.

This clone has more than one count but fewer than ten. The CDR3 is CACHLGQGNTEAFF. The CDR3 DNA reads as TGTGCCTGCCACTTGGGACAGGGGAACACTGAAGCTTTCTTT. This chain links TRBV30 with TRBJ1-1; TRBD1 agrees at 9 bases. CDR3 length: 14 residues. Trimming cost V 6 bases and J 1 base; bases outside gene matches: 6. Germline CDR1 reads GTSNPN; CDR2 reads SVGIG (reference sequence).

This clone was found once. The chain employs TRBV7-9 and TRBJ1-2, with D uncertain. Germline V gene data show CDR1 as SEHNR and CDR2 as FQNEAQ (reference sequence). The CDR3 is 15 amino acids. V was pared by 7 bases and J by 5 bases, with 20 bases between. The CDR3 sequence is CASTSFLGQSYGYTF. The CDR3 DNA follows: TGTGCCAGCACCTCCTTCCTCGGGCAGTCGTATGGCTACACCTTC.

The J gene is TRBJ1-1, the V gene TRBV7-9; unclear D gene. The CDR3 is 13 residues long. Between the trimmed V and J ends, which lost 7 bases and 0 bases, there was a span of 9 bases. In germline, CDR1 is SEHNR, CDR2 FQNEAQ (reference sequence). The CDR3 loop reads CASTAGLNTEAFF. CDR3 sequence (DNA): TGTGCCAGCACTGCGGGGTTGAACACTGAAGCTTTCTTT.

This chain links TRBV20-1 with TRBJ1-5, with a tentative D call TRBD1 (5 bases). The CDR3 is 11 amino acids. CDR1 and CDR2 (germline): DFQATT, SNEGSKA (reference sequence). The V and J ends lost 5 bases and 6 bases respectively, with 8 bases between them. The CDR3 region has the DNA TGCAGTGCTGGGACGAGTCAGCCCCAGCATTTT. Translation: CSAGTSQPQHF.

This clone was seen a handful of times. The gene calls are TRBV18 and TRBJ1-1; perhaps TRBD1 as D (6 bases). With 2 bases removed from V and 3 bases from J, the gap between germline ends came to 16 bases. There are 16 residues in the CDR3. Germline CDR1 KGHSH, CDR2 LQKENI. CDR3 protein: CASSPSLQGLYTEAFF. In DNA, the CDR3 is TGTGCCAGCTCACCATCATTACAGGGTTTGTACACTGAAGCTTTCTTT.

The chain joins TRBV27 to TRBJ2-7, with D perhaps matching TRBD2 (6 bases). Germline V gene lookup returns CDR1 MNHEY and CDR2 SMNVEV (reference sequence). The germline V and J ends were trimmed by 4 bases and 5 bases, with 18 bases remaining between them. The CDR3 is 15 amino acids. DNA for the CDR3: TGTGCCAGCAGTTCGGACCTGGGGGGAGCAGACGAGCAGTACTTC. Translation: CASSSDLGGADEQYF.

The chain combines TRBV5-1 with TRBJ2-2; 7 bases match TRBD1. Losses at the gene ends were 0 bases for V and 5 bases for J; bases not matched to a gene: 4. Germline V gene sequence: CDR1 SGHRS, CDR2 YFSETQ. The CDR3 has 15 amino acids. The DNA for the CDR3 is TGCGCCAGCAGCTTGGCGAGGGGGCGAACCGGGGAGCTGTTTTTT. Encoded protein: CASSLARGRTGELFF.

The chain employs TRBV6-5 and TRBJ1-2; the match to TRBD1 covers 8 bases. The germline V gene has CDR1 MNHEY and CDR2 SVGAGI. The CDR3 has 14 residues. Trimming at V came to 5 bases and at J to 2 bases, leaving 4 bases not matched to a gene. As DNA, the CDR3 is TGTGCCAGCAGTCCGGGACAGGCCAACTATGGCTACACCTTC. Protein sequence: CASSPGQANYGYTF.

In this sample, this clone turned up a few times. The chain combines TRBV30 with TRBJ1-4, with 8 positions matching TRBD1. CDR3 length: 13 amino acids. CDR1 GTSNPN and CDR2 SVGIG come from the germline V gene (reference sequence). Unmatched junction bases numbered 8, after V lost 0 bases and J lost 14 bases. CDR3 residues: CAWSVLQGAGLFF. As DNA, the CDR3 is TGTGCCTGGAGTGTACTGCAGGGGGCAGGGCTGTTTTTT. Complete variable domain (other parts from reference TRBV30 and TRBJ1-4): SQTIHQWPATLVQPVGSPLSLECTVEGTSNPNLYWYRQAAGRGLQLLFYSVGIGQISSEVPQNLSASRPQDRQFILSSKKLLLSDSGFYLCAWSVLQGAGLFFGSGTQLSVL.

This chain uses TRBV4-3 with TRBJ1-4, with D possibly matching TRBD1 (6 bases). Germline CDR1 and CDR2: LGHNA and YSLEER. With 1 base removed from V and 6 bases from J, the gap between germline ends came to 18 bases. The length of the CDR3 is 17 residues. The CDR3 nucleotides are TGCGCCAGCAGCCAAGTCTCCGAGGGGGGGGTTTATGAAAAACTGTTTTTT. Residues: CASSQVSEGGVYEKLFF.

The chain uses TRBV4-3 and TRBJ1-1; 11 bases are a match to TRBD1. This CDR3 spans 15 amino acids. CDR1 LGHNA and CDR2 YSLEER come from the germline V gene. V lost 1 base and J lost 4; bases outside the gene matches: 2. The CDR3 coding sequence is TGCGCCAGCAGCCAAGTGGGACAGGGGGGCACTGAAGCTTTCTTT. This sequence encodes CASSQVGQGGTEAFF.

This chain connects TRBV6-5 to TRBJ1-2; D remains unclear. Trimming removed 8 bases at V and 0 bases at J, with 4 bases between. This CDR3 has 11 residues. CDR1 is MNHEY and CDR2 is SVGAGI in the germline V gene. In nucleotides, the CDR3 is TGTGCCAGCTTTGCTAACTATGGCTACACCTTC. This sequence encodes CASFANYGYTF.

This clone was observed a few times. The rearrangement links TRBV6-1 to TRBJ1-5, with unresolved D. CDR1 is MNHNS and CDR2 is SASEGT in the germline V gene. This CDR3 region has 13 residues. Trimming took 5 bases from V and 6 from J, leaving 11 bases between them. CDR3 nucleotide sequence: TGTGCCAGCAGTAAAACGGGGTCTCAGCCCCAGCATTTT. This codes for CASSKTGSQPQHF.